This T cell receptor beta chain derives from a study of somatic mutations in cytotoxic T cells in rheumatoid arthritis. Broader study findings: Measured CD8+ T-cell clonality, a value compared between rheumatoid arthritis patients and age-matched healthy controls, did not differ significantly. The study found that the largest CD8+ clone exceeded 20% of CD8+ cells in about an eighth of the roughly 60 patients.

Libraries were prepared by immunoSEQ multiplex PCR; TCRdb keeps only in-frame clonotypes and omits some of them. Among about 20,000 clones, over 80% were seen once, and the ten largest hold roughly an eighth. Germline-derived CDR1 and CDR2 are SEHNR and FQNEAQ (reference sequence). V lost 5 bases and J lost 3, with 14 bases in between. CDR3 length: 14 amino acids. As for this clone: Its cognate antigen is unknown.

Sequences were obtained from CD8+ T cells sorted from blood. This TCR came from an adult with rheumatoid arthritis. The chain employs TRBV7-9 and TRBJ2-7; D is perhaps TRBD1 or TRBD2 (5 bases each). CDR3 sequence reads: CASSHPGRLYEQYF. CDR3 DNA: TGTGCCAGCAGCCATCCGGGGCGACTCTACGAGCAGTACTTC.